This T cell receptor (beta chain) was obtained from a study of shared clonotypes between healthy human individuals. Regarding the study as a whole: Relative to clonotypes present in all four donors, those not shared had lower generation probabilities. Four donors had about 5.1% of their naive CD4 clonotypes in common.

On this clone: The antigen is undetermined. Other DNA sequences of this sample code for an identical CDR3.

Investigators divided CD4+ cells into CD45RA+ naive and CD45RA-negative memory subsets. The CDR3 is 14 residues long. The V gene's germline CDR1 is GTSNPN and CDR2 SVGIG (reference sequence). With 0 bases removed from V and 2 bases from J, the gap between germline ends came to 9 bases. Method: immunoSEQ multiplex PCR; TCRdb's copy keeps in-frame clones and lacks some. The table includes under 550,000 clones, almost 97% detected once. The chain couples TRBV30 to TRBJ2-3, with D uncertain. Input material: naive CD4+ T cells sorted from blood. Subset specified: CD45RA+ positively selected. The sequence was obtained from a woman in her twenties or thirties in good health. DNA for the CDR3: TGTGCCTGGAGTGTAGGTCTGAACACAGATACGCAGTATTTT. Its protein is CAWSVGLNTDTQYF.